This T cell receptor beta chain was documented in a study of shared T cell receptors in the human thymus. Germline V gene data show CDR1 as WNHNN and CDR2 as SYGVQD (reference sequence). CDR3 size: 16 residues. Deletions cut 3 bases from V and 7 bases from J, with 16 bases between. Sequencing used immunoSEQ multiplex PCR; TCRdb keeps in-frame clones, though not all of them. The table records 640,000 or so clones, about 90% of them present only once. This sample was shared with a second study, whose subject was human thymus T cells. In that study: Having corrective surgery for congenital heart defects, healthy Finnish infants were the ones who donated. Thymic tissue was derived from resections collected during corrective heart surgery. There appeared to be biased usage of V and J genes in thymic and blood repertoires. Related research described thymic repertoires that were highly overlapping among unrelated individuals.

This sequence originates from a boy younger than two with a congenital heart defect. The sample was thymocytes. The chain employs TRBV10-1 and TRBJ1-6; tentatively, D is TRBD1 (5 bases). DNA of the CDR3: TGCGCCAGCAGTGATGCTCAGAAGGGACTGAATTCACCCCTCCACTTT. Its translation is CASSDAQKGLNSPLHF.